This T cell receptor (beta chain) is drawn from a study of T cell responses to AZD1222 COVID-19 vaccine. General observations from the study: White British ancestry dominated among donors, who included more females, and clonal diversity was possibly underestimated. Breadth and depth of Spike-specific TCRs rose after two AZD1222 doses. At baseline, just five to seven AZD1222 recipients tested seropositive. CD4 TCRs associated with vaccination spanned spike, dominating at 160-218 and 743-854.

With respect to this clone: No antigen is known for it.

The table came from immunoSEQ multiplex PCR; TCRdb's copy has only in-frame clones and leaves some out. Among 170,000 or so clones listed, approximately 90% were seen once. V shed 8 bases and J 4 bases; nucleotides not matched to a gene: 4. CDR3 length equals 13 residues. CDR1 and CDR2 from the germline V gene are LNHDA and SQIVND (reference sequence). The sequences come from peripheral blood, collected on day 0 of AZD1222 vaccination. The genes are TRBV19 and TRBJ1-4, with TRBD1 identical over 7 bases. The source is an adult in good health. This CDR3 reads CASGGQINEKLFF. The CDR3 region has the DNA TGTGCCAGTGGGGGACAGATTAATGAAAAACTGTTTTTT. Complete variable domain (other parts from reference TRBV19 and TRBJ1-4): DGGITQSPKYLFRKEGQNVTLSCEQNLNHDAMYWYRQDPGQGLRLIYYSQIVNDFQKGDIAEGYSVSREKKESFPLTVTSAQKNPTAFYLCASGGQINEKLFFGSGTQLSVL.